This T cell receptor (beta chain) was identified during a study of blood T cells in healthy people across ages (dated by TCRdb to about 2015). About the study as a whole: In model experiments, roughly one uniquely barcoded TCR beta cDNA molecule per two T cells was captured by template switching. The study analyzed two additional independent replicas of 1 million unique cDNA reads from the same blood draw for two donors, one aged 18 to 30 and one aged 80 or older. To avoid experimental bias, donors of different ages were distributed randomly across sequencing lanes. To track age-related changes in TCR beta repertoire diversity, the study relied on deep sequencing normalized with unique cDNA molecular identifiers. The donors were divided into four age groups: young (average roughly 15 years), middle-aged (approximately 41), aged (about 62) and long-lived (82). What the work shows at the level of the full study, not this receptor alone: Compared with the aged group, more naive CD4+ T cells, fewer expanded clones and increased TCR diversity were shown by the long-lived group, suggesting age selection. As age increased, observed TCR beta diversity per million T cells dropped in a roughly linear way, and a significant reduction was already evident by age 40. Total diversity estimates from one million sequenced T cells were considered lower bounds and underestimates. A strong correlation was found between observed TCR beta diversity and the percentage of naive T cells measured by flow cytometry. Conclusive comparison of naive and antigen-experienced compartments was prevented by the profiling of bulk unsorted PBMCs. The CMV infection status of donors was not known, potentially confounding age-related changes in expanded clonotypes.

Comment on this clonotype: Its target antigen remains unknown. A single base separates this from a much larger clone, so it may be a read error.

Donors were 40 or so systemically healthy Caucasian individuals from Russia aged about 6 to 100 years. Approximately 11 milliliters of peripheral blood were drawn from each donor into EDTA-treated Vacutainer tubes. PBMCs were isolated by Ficoll-Paque density-gradient centrifugation, with at least 7 million obtained per sample. Trizol reagent was used to extract total RNA from the PBMCs, yielding at least 6 micrograms per sample. Naive CD45RAhigh/CD27high T cell percentages were measured by flow cytometry on a PBMC aliquot from every donor. The library relied on 5' RACE. Instrument used: Illumina HiSeq 2500. The second PCR ran for roughly 7 to 11 cycles and used a J-beta primer mix along with a sample-barcoded 5' primer. A unique molecular identifier was introduced onto each TCR beta cDNA molecule by a template-switch 5' adaptor carrying 12 random nucleotides. Each sample yielded at least 3 million CDR3-containing paired-end reads. The Mint cDNA synthesis kit, primed by a TRBC-specific oligonucleotide, was used to synthesize first-strand cDNA from all RNA. Following uracil-DNA glycosylase treatment, all cDNA underwent a first 18-cycle PCR with the universal primers M1SS and BC2_uni_R. As for the authors' bioinformatics: For normalization, 1 million high-quality reads were randomly selected from each sample, with every read carrying a distinct molecular identifier. Instead of being binned into consensus sequences, reads with shared molecular identifiers were discarded. MiTCR, with a Q25 quality threshold and the strictest error-elimination algorithm, was used for CDR3 identification, clonotype clustering and error correction. A nonparametric unseen species model with Euler transformation was used to estimate lower-bound total TCR beta diversity. TCRdb applied fastp at Q25 and MiXCR to the public reads, then kept only in-frame beta chains. Under each unique CDR3 protein, matching rows form one entry showing the most common genes and DNA. The V and J calls here are based on TCRdb, not the publication. This sample has approximately 680,000 distinct CDR3 sequences in its table, and 32% of those were observed once. About 16% of the sample rests with the top ten.

The CDR3 has 15 amino acids, counting the end cysteine and phenylalanine. Of all the DNA, just the CDR3 is kept, 45 bases in frame from base 1. CDR1 and CDR2 are read off the germline V gene as SGHRS and YFSETQ. Here the chain combines TRBV5-1 and TRBJ2-3; 7 of the junction bases match TRBD1. Input material: blood. This receptor was obtained from a woman of 80 years or more in good health. Donor details come from another sample of the same person, matched by shared clones. The DNA sequence reads TGCGCCGGCAGCTTGGACAGGTCCCTTACAGATACGCAGTATTTT. Its amino acids are CAGSLDRSLTDTQYF.